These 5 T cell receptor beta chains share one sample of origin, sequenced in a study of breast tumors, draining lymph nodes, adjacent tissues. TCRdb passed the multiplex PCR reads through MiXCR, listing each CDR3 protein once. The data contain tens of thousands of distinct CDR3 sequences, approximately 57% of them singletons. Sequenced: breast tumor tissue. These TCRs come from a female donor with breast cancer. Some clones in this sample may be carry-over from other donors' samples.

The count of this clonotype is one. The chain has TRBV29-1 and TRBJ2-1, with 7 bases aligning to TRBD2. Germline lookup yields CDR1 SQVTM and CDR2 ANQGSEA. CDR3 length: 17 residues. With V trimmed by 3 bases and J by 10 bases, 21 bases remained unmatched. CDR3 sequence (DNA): TGCAGCGTTGAGATCTACGAGACTAGCCCCGTTGGTCCAGAGCAGTTCTTC. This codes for CSVEIYETSPVGPEQFF.

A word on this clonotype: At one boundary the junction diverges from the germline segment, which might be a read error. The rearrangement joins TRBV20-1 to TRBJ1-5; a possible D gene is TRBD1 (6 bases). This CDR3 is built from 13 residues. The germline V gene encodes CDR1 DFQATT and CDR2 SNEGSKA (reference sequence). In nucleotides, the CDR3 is TGCAGTGCTAGCCTAGGGGGTGCTCAGCCCCAGCCATTT. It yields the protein CSASLGGAQPQPF.

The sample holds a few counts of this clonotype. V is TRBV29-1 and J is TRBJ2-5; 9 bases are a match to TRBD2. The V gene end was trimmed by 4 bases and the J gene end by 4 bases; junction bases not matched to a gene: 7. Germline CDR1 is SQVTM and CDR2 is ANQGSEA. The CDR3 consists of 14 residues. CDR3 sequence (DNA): TGCAGCGTTGTTAGCGGGGGATCGCGAGAGACCCAGTACTTC. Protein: CSVVSGGSRETQYF.

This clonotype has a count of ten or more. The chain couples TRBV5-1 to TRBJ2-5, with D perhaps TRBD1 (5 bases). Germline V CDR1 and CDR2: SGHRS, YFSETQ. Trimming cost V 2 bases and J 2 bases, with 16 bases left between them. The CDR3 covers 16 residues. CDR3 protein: CASSLGQGMRQETQYF. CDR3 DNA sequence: TGCGCCAGCAGCTTAGGGCAGGGCATGAGACAAGAGACCCAGTACTTC.

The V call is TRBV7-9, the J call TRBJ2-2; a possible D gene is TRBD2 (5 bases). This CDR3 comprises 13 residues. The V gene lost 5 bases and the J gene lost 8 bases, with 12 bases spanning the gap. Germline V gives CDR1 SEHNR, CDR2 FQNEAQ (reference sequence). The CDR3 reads CASSLEGRGELFF. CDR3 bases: TGTGCCAGCAGCCTAGAGGGCAGGGGGGAGCTGTTTTTT.